Listed below are T cell receptor beta chains from one sample, sequenced in a study of blood T cell repertoires in COVID-19. The repertoire was sequenced with immunoSEQ multiplex PCR; TCRdb's copy has only in-frame clones and lacks some. The table has about 200,000 clones, 85% to 90% seen once; the top ten hold 1.2%. Material: PBMCs or T cells enriched from blood (not recorded which). The receptors here all came from a man between 25 and 39 years old who had recovered from COVID-19. Each CDR3 is given with its conserved first and last residue. A D gene is named only where the DNA matches it firmly. Clone size is stated in some rows and not others, as once, few, many or a class when expanded.

TRBV19,NA,TRBJ2-3,NA,TGTGCCAGTAGCCCTACAGGTCACAGCGGGGATACGCAGTATTTT,CASSPTGHSGDTQYF
TRBV5-6,NA,TRBJ1-6,TRBD1,TGTGCCAGCAGCTTGAGGGGGACAGGGTATAATTCACCCCTCCACTTT,CASSLRGTGYNSPLHF
TRBV25-1,NA,TRBJ2-2,TRBD1,TGTGCCAGCAGTCCGACAGGGGGAGGGTCCGGGGAGCTGTTTTTT,CASSPTGGGSGELFF
TRBV4-2,NA,TRBJ2-1,TRBD2,TGTGCCAGCCGCAGAATAGCGGGGGGGCCCTCCTACAATGAGCAGTTCTTC,CASRRIAGGPSYNEQFF
TRBV28,NA,TRBJ1-4,TRBD1,TGTGCCAGCAGTTTATCAGGGGGGAATGAAAAACTGTTTTTT,CASSLSGGNEKLFF
TRBV6-5,once,TRBJ1-1,TRBD1,TGTGCCAGCAGTTACTCGAAGGGACAGGGCACTGAAGCTTTCTTT,CASSYSKGQGTEAFF
TRBV6-4,NA,TRBJ2-2,TRBD1,TGTGCCAGCAGCCGGGACAGAAACACCGGGGAGCTGTTTTTT,CASSRDRNTGELFF
TRBV11-2,NA,TRBJ2-3,NA,TGTGCCAGCAGCTTAGATGTCCTGTCAGATACGCAGTATTTT,CASSLDVLSDTQYF
TRBV25-1,NA,TRBJ1-3,NA,TGTGCCAGCAGTGACCCACGGAGCTCTGGAAACACCATATATTTT,CASSDPRSSGNTIYF
TRBV4-3,once,TRBJ2-1,NA,TGCGCCAGCAGCCAAGACAGGAATGAGCAGTTCTTC,CASSQDRNEQFF
TRBV7-9,NA,TRBJ1-6,NA,TGTGCCAGCAGCTTTCAGGCGTCGGATAATTCACCCCTCCACTTT,CASSFQASDNSPLHF
TRBV6-5,few,TRBJ2-5,TRBD2,TGTGCCAGCAGCGGACTAGCGGGAGGGGGGGAGACCCAGTACTTC,CASSGLAGGGETQYF
TRBV20-1,NA,TRBJ1-1,TRBD1,TGCAGTGCTAGTATTGGGGCAGGGGGGACGAACACTGAAGCTTTCTTT,CSASIGAGGTNTEAFF
TRBV18,NA,TRBJ2-7,TRBD2,TGTGCCAGCTCCCTGGCGGGGGAAAGCCACGAGCAGTACTTC,CASSLAGESHEQYF
TRBV29-1,NA,TRBJ2-2,NA,TGCAGCGTTGGCGGTGGGGCCCCCGGGGAGCTGTTTTTT,CSVGGGAPGELFF
TRBV4-3,few,TRBJ2-1,NA,TGCGCCAGCAGCCAAGGGGGTCAGGAGGTGCCTGAGCAGTTCTTC,CASSQGGQEVPEQFF